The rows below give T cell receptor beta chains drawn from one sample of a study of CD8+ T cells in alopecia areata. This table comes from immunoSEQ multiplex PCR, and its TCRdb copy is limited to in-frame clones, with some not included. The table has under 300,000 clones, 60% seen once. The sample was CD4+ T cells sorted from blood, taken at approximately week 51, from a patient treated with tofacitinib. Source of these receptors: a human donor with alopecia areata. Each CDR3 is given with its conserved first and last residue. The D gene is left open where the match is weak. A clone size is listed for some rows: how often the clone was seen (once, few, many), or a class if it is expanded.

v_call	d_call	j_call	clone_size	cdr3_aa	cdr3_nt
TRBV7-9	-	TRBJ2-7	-	CASRAGLSSYEQYF	TGTGCCAGCAGAGCGGGTTTAAGCTCCTACGAGCAGTACTTC
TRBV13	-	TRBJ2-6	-	CASSDSLSGANVLTF	TGTGCCAGCAGCGACAGCCTCTCTGGGGCCAACGTCCTGACTTTC
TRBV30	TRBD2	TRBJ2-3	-	CAWSVKTGGPDTQYF	TGTGCCTGGAGTGTAAAAACGGGGGGGCCAGATACGCAGTATTTT
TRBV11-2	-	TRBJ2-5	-	CASSLVRARETQYF	TGTGCCAGCAGCTTAGTCAGGGCAAGAGAGACCCAGTACTTC
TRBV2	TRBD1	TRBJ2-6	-	CASSPTGAGANVLTF	TGTGCCAGCAGTCCCACAGGGGCTGGGGCCAACGTCCTGACTTTC
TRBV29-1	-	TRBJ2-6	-	CSVTVNSGANVLTF	TGCAGCGTGACAGTGAACTCTGGGGCCAACGTCCTGACTTTC
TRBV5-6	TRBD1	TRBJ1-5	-	CASRSRQGDDQPQHF	TGTGCCAGCAGATCGCGACAGGGCGATGATCAGCCCCAGCATTTT
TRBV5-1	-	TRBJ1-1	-	CASSPRGTVGDTEAFF	TGCGCCAGCAGCCCGCGCGGTACGGTAGGGGACACTGAAGCTTTCTTT
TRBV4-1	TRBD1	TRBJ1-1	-	CASSQVGTGRTEAFF	TGCGCCAGCAGCCAAGTAGGGACAGGGAGAACTGAAGCTTTCTTT
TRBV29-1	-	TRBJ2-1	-	CSAEGGNEQFF	TGCAGCGCGGAGGGGGGCAATGAGCAGTTCTTC
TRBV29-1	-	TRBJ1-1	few	CSGSGRMNTEAFF	TGCAGCGGATCTGGACGGATGAACACTGAAGCTTTCTTT
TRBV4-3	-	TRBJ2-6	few	CASSQGTQSSGANVLTF	TGCGCCAGCAGCCAAGGGACACAGAGCTCTGGGGCCAACGTCCTGACTTTC
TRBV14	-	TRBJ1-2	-	CASSQVGRVTPYGYTF	TGTGCCAGCAGCCAAGTAGGGCGGGTTACCCCTTATGGCTACACCTTC
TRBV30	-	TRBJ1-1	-	CAWSEGIGEAFF	TGTGCCTGGAGCGAAGGGATTGGCGAAGCTTTCTTT